These 23 T cell receptor beta chains were sequenced from one sample in a study of T cell responses to AZD1222 COVID-19 vaccine. Profiled with immunoSEQ multiplex PCR; TCRdb holds only in-frame clones, not every one. Counted here are some 180,000 clones, roughly 92% occurring once; the ten biggest clones make up roughly 1.6%. Sequencing used peripheral blood, obtained on day 0 of AZD1222 vaccination. The receptor source for this set is an adult in good health.

The chain employs TRBV2 and TRBJ1-3; no clear D. Trimming cost V 4 bases and J 1 base, with 11 bases left between them. The CDR3 is 15 amino acids. The germline CDR1 and CDR2 sequences are SNHLY and FYNNEI. CDR3 nucleotide sequence: TGTGCCAGCAGTGCACAAGGCCTGTCTGGAAACACCATATATTTT. Its protein product is CASSAQGLSGNTIYF.

This sequence joins TRBV6-1 and TRBJ1-3; no definite D call. Trimming stripped 0 bases from V and 7 bases from J, with 10 bases between. This CDR3 spans 14 amino acids. CDR1 is MNHNS, CDR2 SASEGT, per germline. The CDR3: CASSEAGGRNTIYF. For the CDR3, the DNA is TGTGCCAGCAGTGAAGCGGGCGGTAGGAACACCATATATTTT.

This clone was counted once. This chain joins TRBV4-1 and TRBJ1-1, with TRBD1 matching over 7 bases. V was clipped by 0 bases and J by 4 bases; unmatched bases: 5. CDR1 and CDR2 (germline): MGHRA, YSYEKL. This CDR3 has 15 residues. The CDR3 loop is CASSQEGQGGTEAFF. The CDR3, as DNA: TGCGCCAGCAGCCAAGAAGGTCAGGGGGGCACTGAAGCTTTCTTT.

The chain recombines TRBV6-6 with TRBJ1-2; 7 bases line up with TRBD1. From germline, CDR1 is MNHNY and CDR2 SVGAGI (reference sequence). Trimming at V came to 6 bases and at J to 7 bases, leaving 8 bases not matched to a gene. The CDR3 length is 13 residues. DNA for the CDR3: TGTGCCAGCAGGCAGGGGGGGGCTGGTGGCTACACCTTC. This sequence encodes CASRQGGAGGYTF.

In DNA, the CDR3 is TGTGCCAGCAGCCCCCGGACAGGGGGCAGAGGCTACACCTTC. It codes for CASSPRTGGRGYTF. The rearrangement joins TRBV6-5 to TRBJ1-2; the match to TRBD1 covers 11 bases. This CDR3 has 14 residues. V was pared by 6 bases and J by 8 bases, with 8 bases of the junction left unmatched. Germline lookup yields CDR1 MNHEY and CDR2 SVGAGI.

V usage is TRBV6-5 and J usage is TRBJ1-3; TRBD1 is a possible D gene (5 bases). CDR3 length equals 15 residues. CDR1 MNHEY and CDR2 SVGAGI come from the germline V gene. Trimming took 3 bases from V and 1 from J, leaving 10 bases between them. The CDR3 DNA is TGTGCCAGCAGTTATTACCAGGGATCTGGAAACACCATATATTTT. Translating gives CASSYYQGSGNTIYF.

This chain joins TRBV4-1 and TRBJ1-4, with D uncertain. This CDR3 is built from 15 residues. The V end lost 1 base, the J end lost 0 bases, and 6 bases lay between the germline ends. The V gene's germline CDR1 is MGHRA and CDR2 YSYEKL. The CDR3 DNA is TGCGCCAGCAGCCAAGGGACGGCAACTAATGAAAAACTGTTTTTT. Protein sequence: CASSQGTATNEKLFF.

This clone was seen at least ten times. CDR3 coding DNA: TGTGCCAGCAGGGCCGGGGACACTGAAGCTTTCTTT. Amino acids: CASRAGDTEAFF. This chain links TRBV2 with TRBJ1-1; D gene uncertain. V shed 6 bases and J shed 3 bases, with 8 bases lying between them. The CDR3 consists of 12 residues. Germline-derived CDR1 and CDR2 are SNHLY and FYNNEI.

The gene calls are TRBV3-1 (or the pseudogene TRBV3-2) and TRBJ2-2, with 12 positions matching TRBD2. This CDR3 spans 18 amino acids. V dropped 3 bases and J dropped 7; count of bases not matched to a gene: 12. Germline values: CDR1 LGHDT, CDR2 YNNKEL (reference sequence). CDR3 sequence reads: CASSQERLAGVNVGELFF. CDR3 coding DNA: TGTGCCAGCAGCCAGGAAAGACTAGCGGGAGTTAATGTCGGGGAGCTGTTTTTT.

The chain carries TRBV2 and TRBJ1-4; 8 nucleotides line up with TRBD1. Unmatched junction bases numbered 10, after V lost 7 bases and J lost 3 bases. The CDR3 sequence is 16 residues long. Germline CDR1 and CDR2: SNHLY and FYNNEI. In DNA, the CDR3 is TGTGCCAGCACCCCTCAGGGGGCGCTGGCTAATGAAAAACTGTTTTTT. Protein sequence: CASTPQGALANEKLFF.

The rearrangement joins TRBV11-2 to TRBJ2-2; TRBD2 aligns across 9 bases. The CDR3 consists of 17 residues. Germline CDR1 reads SGHAT; CDR2 reads FQNNGV. J gave up 5 bases and V 2 bases, and 9 bases lay outside the gene matches. The CDR3 DNA is TGTGCCAGCAGCTTAACCCCCGGGACTAGCAGAACCGGGGAGCTGTTTTTT. It is translated as CASSLTPGTSRTGELFF.

Only a few counts were recorded for this clone. The chain is built from TRBV27 and TRBJ1-1; D unresolved. The CDR3 consists of 13 residues. V was cut by 5 bases and J by 5 bases, with 12 bases left in between. From germline, CDR1 is MNHEY and CDR2 SMNVEV (reference sequence). The CDR3 protein is CASSPTAETEAFF. In DNA, the CDR3 is TGTGCCAGCAGTCCCACAGCAGAAACTGAAGCTTTCTTT.

The chain is built from TRBV5-1 and TRBJ2-7, with 10 nucleotides matching TRBD2. This CDR3 contains 15 residues. J gave up 4 bases and V 0 bases, and 4 bases lay outside the gene matches. Germline V lookup: CDR1 SGHRS, CDR2 YFSETQ. Here the CDR3 reads CASSLVASGSYEQYF. CDR3 nucleotide sequence: TGCGCCAGCAGCTTGGTGGCTAGCGGGAGTTACGAGCAGTACTTC. Filled out from reference TRBV5-1 and TRBJ2-7, the complete variable domain reads KAGVTQTPRYLIKTRGQQVTLSCSPISGHRSVSWYQQTPGQGLQFLFEYFSETQRNKGNFPGRFSGRQFSNSRSEMNVSTLELGDSALYLCASSLVASGSYEQYFGPGTRLTVT.

V is TRBV7-9 and J is TRBJ1-6; the D is unclear. The length of the CDR3 is 14 residues. Germline assignment: CDR1 SEHNR and CDR2 FQNEAQ (reference sequence). V lost 3 bases and J lost 7, with 10 bases in between. The CDR3 DNA is TGTGCCAGCAGCTTTCTAGGACGAAATTCACCCCTCCACTTT. Its protein product is CASSFLGRNSPLHF.

The gene calls are TRBV3-1 (or the pseudogene TRBV3-2) and TRBJ2-1; either TRBD1 or TRBD2 may supply D (6 bases each). Trimming removed 0 bases at V and 10 bases at J, with 10 bases between. From germline, CDR1 is LGHDT and CDR2 YNNKEL (reference sequence). CDR3 length: 13 amino acids. The CDR3 nucleotides are TGTGCCAGCAGCCAAGAATGGAGGGGGGAGCAGTTCTTC. Its protein is CASSQEWRGEQFF.

V gene TRBV4-2 combines with J gene TRBJ1-1; 8 bases agree with TRBD1. This CDR3 is 16 amino acids long. V shed 3 bases and J 0 bases; nucleotides not matched to a gene: 6. Germline lookup yields CDR1 LGHNA and CDR2 YNFKEQ. CDR3 amino acids: CASSHSGQAMNTEAFF. In nucleotides, the CDR3 is TGTGCCAGCAGCCACTCGGGACAGGCAATGAACACTGAAGCTTTCTTT.

The V and J genes are TRBV5-1 and TRBJ1-1; D ambiguous. The germline V gene has CDR1 SGHRS and CDR2 YFSETQ. The CDR3 extends over 14 amino acids. V lost 2 bases and J 4 bases, leaving 12 bases between the germline ends. CDR3 protein: CASSFGDSGTEAFF. The CDR3 bases are TGCGCCAGCAGCTTCGGTGATTCGGGCACTGAAGCTTTCTTT.

The rearrangement joins TRBV9 to TRBJ2-3; D might be TRBD1 or TRBD2, each matching 5 bases. V was shortened by 0 bases and J by 3 bases, with 11 bases between the two germline ends. The CDR3 is 15 amino acids. The germline gives CDR1 SGDLS, CDR2 YYNGEE. The CDR3 here is CASSVGRDETDTQYF. The DNA of the CDR3 is TGTGCCAGCAGCGTAGGCAGGGACGAGACAGATACGCAGTATTTT. Complete variable domain (other parts from reference TRBV9 and TRBJ2-3): DSGVTQTPKHLITATGQRVTLRCSPRSGDLSVYWYQQSLDQGLQFLIQYYNGEERAKGNILERFSAQQFPDLHSELNLSSLELGDSALYFCASSVGRDETDTQYFGPGTRLTVL.

This rearrangement joins TRBV5-4 to TRBJ2-5; maybe TRBD2 (6 bases). The CDR3 consists of 14 residues. Germline CDR1 SGHNT, CDR2 YYREEE (reference sequence). Trimming took 6 bases from V and 2 from J, leaving 14 bases between them. CDR3 loop: CASTLGLLQETQYF. Written as DNA, the CDR3 is TGTGCCAGCACCCTGGGACTTCTACAAGAGACCCAGTACTTC.

The chain is built from TRBV19 and TRBJ1-5; D perhaps matches TRBD1 (6 bases). The germline V and J ends were trimmed by 5 bases and 0 bases, with 14 bases remaining between them. CDR3 length: 16 residues. CDR1 LNHDA and CDR2 SQIVND come from the germline V gene (reference sequence). For the CDR3, the DNA is TGTGCCAGTAGTGCCGGCGGGACAACTAGCAATCAGCCCCAGCATTTT. Protein: CASSAGGTTSNQPQHF.

The chain joins TRBV5-8 to TRBJ1-6; TRBD1 might be the D (6 bases). In germline, CDR1 is SGHTS, CDR2 YDEGEE. V dropped 0 bases and J dropped 0 bases, with 16 bases sitting between them. The CDR3 runs to 19 residues. CDR3 sequence (DNA): TGTGCCAGCAGCTTGGCATTGGGGACATCGAGCTCCTATAATTCACCCCTCCACTTT. This translates into CASSLALGTSSSYNSPLHF.

This clone was counted a few times. This rearrangement joins TRBV6-1 to TRBJ1-4; tentative D call: TRBD1 (5 bases). CDR1 is MNHNS, CDR2 SASEGT, per germline. With 0 bases removed from V and 5 bases from J, the gap between germline ends came to 7 bases. There are 14 residues in the CDR3. CDR3 region: CASSEAWGNEKLFF. The CDR3 DNA is TGTGCCAGCAGTGAAGCTTGGGGGAATGAAAAACTGTTTTTT.

The chain couples TRBV19 to TRBJ2-1, with D unresolved. Germline loops: CDR1 LNHDA, CDR2 SQIVND (reference sequence). V lost 5 bases and J lost 4, with 9 bases in between. CDR3 length equals 13 residues. CDR3 DNA: TGTGCCAGTAGTCCGGCAACATACAATGAGCAGTTCTTC. Translating it yields CASSPATYNEQFF.